A single TCR beta chain is shown here with its context. The study assigned cohorts using participant-reported clinical history. The record originates from a study of blood T cell repertoires in COVID-19. Turning to the study itself: Whether acute or convalescent, the COVID-19 samples came from the United States, Italy and Spain.

Per the study methods: Reference gene primer amplification gave nucleated cell count estimates. TCRdb keeps only in-frame clones here, not all; method: immunoSEQ multiplex PCR. V, J and clone size are taken as reported in that table, and D and trimming were inferred from the DNA itself. The profile shows 200,000 to 250,000 clones, around 85% of them singletons. This CDR3 is built from 16 residues. Trimming took 6 bases from V and 5 from J; bases not matched to a gene: 11. Looked up from germline, CDR1 is MDHEN and CDR2 is SYDVKM. Specimen: PBMCs or T cells enriched from blood (not recorded which). This receptor was taken from a woman aged 40 to 50 with acute COVID-19. The chain joins TRBV28 to TRBJ1-3, with 9 bases that match TRBD1. The CDR3 sequence is CASSLSTGTGRNTIYF. DNA for the CDR3: TGTGCCAGCAGCCTTTCTACCGGGACAGGGAGAAACACCATATATTTT. The whole variable domain, remainder taken from reference TRBV28 and TRBJ1-3, is DVKVTQSSRYLVKRTGEKVFLECVQDMDHENMFWYRQDPGLGLRLIYFSYDVKMKEKGDIPEGYSVSREKKERFSLILESASTNQTSMYLCASSLSTGTGRNTIYFGEGSWLTVV.